What follows are 15 T cell receptor beta chains derived from one specimen sequenced in a study of OX40 agonist ivuxolimab in advanced cancers. Measured with immunoSEQ multiplex PCR; TCRdb has only the in-frame clones, and not every one. The table has 100,000 to 150,000 clones, roughly 90% seen once; the top ten hold under 0.9%. The sample here was CD4+ or CD8+ T cells sorted from blood, taken in a trial of the OX40 agonist ivuxolimab. The receptors come from an adult with an advanced solid tumor such as melanoma, head and neck, liver or kidney cancer.

V usage is TRBV27 and J usage is TRBJ1-4; D uncertain. The CDR3 covers 11 residues. The germline gives CDR1 MNHEY, CDR2 SMNVEV (reference sequence). The germline V and J ends were trimmed by 6 bases and 8 bases, with 7 bases remaining between them. The CDR3 DNA reads TGTGCCAGCAGGGAGAGCGAAAAACTGTTTTTT. It is translated as CASRESEKLFF.

J is TRBJ2-7 and V is TRBV27; D is perhaps TRBD1 (6 bases). Trimming took off 3 bases at V and 3 bases at J, with 12 bases between the two ends. This CDR3 comprises 14 residues. Germline loops: CDR1 MNHEY, CDR2 SMNVEV (reference sequence). This CDR3 reads CASSLRGTIYEQYF. CDR3 DNA sequence: TGTGCCAGCAGTTTGAGGGGGACCATCTACGAGCAGTACTTC.

The J gene is TRBJ1-2, the V gene TRBV28; a possible D gene is TRBD1 (5 bases). Germline V gene data show CDR1 as MDHEN and CDR2 as SYDVKM. V lost 4 bases to trimming and J lost 4 bases, with 19 bases between them. This CDR3 contains 16 residues. The DNA for the CDR3 is TGTGCCAGCAGTTCTCCTTTTGGGGGAGACCGCTATGGCTACACCTTC. Translated: CASSSPFGGDRYGYTF.

V is TRBV5-6 and J is TRBJ2-7; 16 nucleotides line up with TRBD2. The CDR3 covers 15 residues. With V trimmed by 4 bases and J by 6 bases, 4 bases remained unmatched. Germline CDR1 is SGHDT and CDR2 is YYEEEE. The CDR3 coding sequence is TGTGCCAGCAGCATAGGGACTAGCGGGAGGGGCGAGCAGTACTTC. Translated: CASSIGTSGRGEQYF. Full variable domain (missing parts from reference TRBV5-6 and TRBJ2-7): DAGVTQSPTHLIKTRGQQVTLRCSPKSGHDTVSWYQQALGQGPQFIFQYYEEEERQRGNFPDRFSGHQFPNYSSELNVNALLLGDSALYLCASSIGTSGRGEQYFGPGTRLTVT.

This clone has only one observation. This rearrangement joins TRBV7-9 to TRBJ1-1; no reliable D call. Trimming took 1 base from V and 12 from J, leaving 15 bases between them. CDR3 length equals 13 residues. The germline V gene encodes CDR1 SEHNR and CDR2 FQNEAQ (reference sequence). CDR3 protein: CASSLEGGVGSFF. The CDR3 DNA is TGTGCCAGCAGCTTAGAGGGCGGGGTGGGGTCTTTCTTT.

V is TRBV2 and J is TRBJ2-1; D possibly uses TRBD1 or TRBD2 (5 bases each). The length of the CDR3 is 15 residues. V lost 8 bases and J 3 bases, leaving 17 bases between the germline ends. The germline V gene encodes CDR1 SNHLY and CDR2 FYNNEI. CDR3 DNA: TGTGCCAGCCCCTCAGAGGGGAACCTCTACAATGAGCAGTTCTTC. It specifies CASPSEGNLYNEQFF.

The chain employs TRBV11-2 and TRBJ1-1; D gene ambiguous. V lost 1 base and J lost 4, with 10 bases in between. The CDR3 length is 14 residues. Germline V gives CDR1 SGHAT, CDR2 FQNNGV. The CDR3 loop is CASSLAPIATEAFF. Here the CDR3 DNA reads TGTGCCAGCAGCTTAGCCCCTATTGCCACTGAAGCTTTCTTT.

Of note for this clone: Its ends do not fully match the called genes, so a read error is possible. The chain is built from TRBV5-8 and TRBJ2-1; TRBD1 agrees at 9 bases. The CDR3 spans 13 residues. Germline CDR1 is SGHTS and CDR2 is YDEGEE. CDR3 bases: TGCGCAGGGGGGGACAGGGTCATGAATGAGCAGTTCTTC. It yields the protein CAGGDRVMNEQFF.

The gene calls are TRBV18 and TRBJ1-4; TRBD1 agrees at 10 bases. CDR3 length equals 18 residues. The J segment lost 6 bases and the V segment lost 0 bases, leaving 10 bases of the junction unmatched. The germline V gene encodes CDR1 KGHSH and CDR2 LQKENI. CDR3 nucleotide sequence: TGTGCCAGCTCACCACCCCAGGGGACAGGGGTCGGGGATGAAAAACTGTTTTTT. Protein: CASSPPQGTGVGDEKLFF.

The chain employs TRBV7-3 and TRBJ2-6, with no clear D. V dropped 5 bases and J dropped 1 base, with 12 bases sitting between them. The CDR3 sequence is 16 residues long. The germline V gene encodes CDR1 SGHTA and CDR2 FQGTGA. The CDR3 DNA reads TGTGCCAGCAGCCAAAAAACCCAATCTGGGGCCAACGTCCTGACTTTC. Its translation: CASSQKTQSGANVLTF.

V is TRBV28 and J is TRBJ2-7; no definite D call. Germline CDR1 is MDHEN and CDR2 is SYDVKM. The length of the CDR3 is 12 residues. Trimming removed 6 bases at V and 3 bases at J, with 9 bases between. The DNA of the CDR3 is TGTGCCAGCAGAGCGACCCTCTACGAGCAGTACTTC. Its protein is CASRATLYEQYF.

V is TRBV2 and J is TRBJ1-1, with no clear D. Germline V lookup: CDR1 SNHLY, CDR2 FYNNEI. The CDR3 is 14 amino acids. V shed 4 bases and J shed 0 bases, with 9 bases lying between them. The CDR3 is CASSGNGMNTEAFF. As DNA, the CDR3 is TGTGCCAGCAGTGGGAACGGGATGAACACTGAAGCTTTCTTT.

The chain uses TRBV19 and TRBJ2-1, with 11 positions matching TRBD2. CDR1 and CDR2 (germline): LNHDA, SQIVND (reference sequence). After removal of 4 bases from V and 4 bases from J, the junction contained 3 bases not matched to a gene. The CDR3 totals 15 residues. CDR3 residues: CASSTGTSGYNEQFF. CDR3 bases: TGTGCCAGTAGTACCGGGACTAGCGGATACAATGAGCAGTTCTTC.

The rearrangement uses TRBV6-6 and TRBJ2-7; D is perhaps TRBD1 (5 bases). The V gene lost 2 bases and the J gene lost 0 bases, with 14 bases spanning the gap. The CDR3 is 16 residues long. Per germline, CDR1 MNHNY and CDR2 SVGAGI (reference sequence). The chain's CDR3 is CASSYGLTVSSYEQYF. In DNA, the CDR3 is TGTGCCAGCAGTTACGGCCTGACAGTGAGCTCCTACGAGCAGTACTTC.

The J gene is TRBJ2-7, the V gene TRBV10-3, with 10 bases identical to TRBD2. The CDR3 is 18 residues long. V trimming: 6 bases; J trimming: 3 bases; junction bases outside the gene matches: 17. Germline V lookup: CDR1 ENHRY, CDR2 SYGVKD. The CDR3 DNA sequence: TGTGCCATCAGCGTGACAGGGTCTGGGGCTAGCGGGAGCTACGAGCAGTACTTC. Amino acids: CAISVTGSGASGSYEQYF.